This record looks at one T cell receptor beta chain sequence and its context. Its antigen is unknown. The entry originates in a study of vaccination and CD4 T cells after COVID-19. Broader study findings: SARS-CoV-2-reactive clonotypes rose nonsignificantly, with the median going from approximately 21 to 40.

The sample's treatment: roughly 10-day PBMC culture with coronavirus spike peptide pools or control peptides (ViraFEST assay). It was on days 3 and 7 that half the medium was replaced with fresh IL-2 medium. Oncomine TCR Beta short-read sequencing was applied to DNA from cultured CD4+ T cells. TCRdb redid the calling of the PCR reads with MiXCR, one entry per CDR3 protein. The table includes 11,000 or so distinct CDR3 sequences, around half detected once. This CDR3 region has 13 residues. Germline V gene data show CDR1 as SGHRS and CDR2 as YFSETQ. Trimming removed 0 bases from V and 9 bases from J, with 9 bases in between.

The chain combines TRBV5-1 with TRBJ1-4; D is uncertain. This TCR came from a human donor who had recovered from COVID-19. Material: CD4+ T cells from blood, cultured in vitro. The CDR3 region is CASSLGAGQKLFF. The CDR3 DNA follows: TGCGCCAGCAGCTTGGGGGCAGGTCAAAAACTGTTTTTT.